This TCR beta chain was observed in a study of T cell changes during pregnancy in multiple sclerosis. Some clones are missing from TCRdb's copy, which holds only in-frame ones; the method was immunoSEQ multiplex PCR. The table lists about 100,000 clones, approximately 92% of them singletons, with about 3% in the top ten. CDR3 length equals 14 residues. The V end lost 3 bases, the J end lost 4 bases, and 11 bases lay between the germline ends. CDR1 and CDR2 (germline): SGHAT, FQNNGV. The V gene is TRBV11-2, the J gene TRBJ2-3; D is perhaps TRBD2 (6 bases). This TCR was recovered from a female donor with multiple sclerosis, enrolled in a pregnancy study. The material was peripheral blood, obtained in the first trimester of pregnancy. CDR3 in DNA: TGTGCCAGCAGCTTCCGGACTAAGGCAGATACGCAGTATTTT. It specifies CASSFRTKADTQYF.